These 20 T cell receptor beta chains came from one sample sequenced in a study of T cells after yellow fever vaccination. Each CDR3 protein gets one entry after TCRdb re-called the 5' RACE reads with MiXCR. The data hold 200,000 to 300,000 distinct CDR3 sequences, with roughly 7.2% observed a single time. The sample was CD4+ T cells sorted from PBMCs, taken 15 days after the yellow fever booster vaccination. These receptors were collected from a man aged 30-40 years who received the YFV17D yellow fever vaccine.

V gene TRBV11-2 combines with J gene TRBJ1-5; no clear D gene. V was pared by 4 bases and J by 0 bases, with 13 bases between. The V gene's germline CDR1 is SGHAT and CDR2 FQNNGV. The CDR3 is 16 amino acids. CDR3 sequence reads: CASSSEVPNSNQPQHF. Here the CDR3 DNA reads TGTGCCAGCAGCTCCGAGGTCCCGAATAGCAATCAGCCCCAGCATTTT.

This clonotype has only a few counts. In nucleotides, the CDR3 is TGTGCCAGCAGCTCGTTAGCGGGAGTGGACACAGATACGCAGTATTTT. Translation gives CASSSLAGVDTDTQYF. The chain carries TRBV7-9 and TRBJ2-3; 9 bases line up with TRBD2. CDR3 length: 16 residues. Germline V CDR1 and CDR2: SEHNR, FQNEAQ (reference sequence). With 4 bases clipped from V and 2 bases from J, the junction kept 7 bases outside the gene matches.

CDR3 sequence reads: CATAADPSSVAFF. In DNA, the CDR3 is TGTGCCACAGCAGCCGATCCCTCCTCGGTGGCTTTCTTT. The rearrangement links TRBV9 to TRBJ1-1, with D unclear. CDR3 length equals 13 residues. Between the trimmed V and J ends, which lost 9 bases and 11 bases, there was a span of 23 bases. Germline V CDR1 and CDR2: SGDLS, YYNGEE.

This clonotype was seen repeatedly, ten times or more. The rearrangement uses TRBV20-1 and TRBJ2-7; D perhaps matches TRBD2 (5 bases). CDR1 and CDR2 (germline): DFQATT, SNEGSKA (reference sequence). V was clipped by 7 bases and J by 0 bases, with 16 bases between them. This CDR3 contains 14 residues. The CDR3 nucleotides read TGCAGTGTTATTAGTCCAGCGGACTCCTACGAGCAGTACTTC. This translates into CSVISPADSYEQYF.

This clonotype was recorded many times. The CDR3 loop is CASRTRTSGSINEQFF. CDR3 in DNA: TGTGCCAGCAGGACTCGGACTAGCGGATCCATCAATGAGCAGTTCTTC. The chain couples TRBV12-3 or TRBV12-4 to TRBJ2-1; 10 nucleotides match TRBD2. The CDR3 contains 16 residues. With 6 bases clipped from V and 6 bases from J, the junction kept 11 bases outside the gene matches.

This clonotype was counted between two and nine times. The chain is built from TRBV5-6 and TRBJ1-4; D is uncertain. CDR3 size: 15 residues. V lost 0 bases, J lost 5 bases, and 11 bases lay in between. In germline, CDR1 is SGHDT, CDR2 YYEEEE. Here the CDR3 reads CASSLGWMENEKLFF. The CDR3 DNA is TGTGCCAGCAGCTTGGGATGGATGGAGAATGAAAAACTGTTTTTT.

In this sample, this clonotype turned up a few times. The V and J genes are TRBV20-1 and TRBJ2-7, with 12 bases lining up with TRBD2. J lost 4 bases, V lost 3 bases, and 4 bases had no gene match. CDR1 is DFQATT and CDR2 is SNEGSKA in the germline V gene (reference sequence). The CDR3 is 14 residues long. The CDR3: CSARETSGSYEQYF. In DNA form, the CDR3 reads TGCAGTGCTAGGGAGACTAGCGGGAGTTACGAGCAGTACTTC.

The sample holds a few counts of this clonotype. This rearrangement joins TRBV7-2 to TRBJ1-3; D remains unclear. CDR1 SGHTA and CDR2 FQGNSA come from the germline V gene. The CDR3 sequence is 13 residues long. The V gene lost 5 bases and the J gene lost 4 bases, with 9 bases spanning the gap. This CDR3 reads CASSPLSGNTIYF. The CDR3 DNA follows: TGTGCCAGCAGCCCCCTGAGCGGAAACACCATATATTTT.

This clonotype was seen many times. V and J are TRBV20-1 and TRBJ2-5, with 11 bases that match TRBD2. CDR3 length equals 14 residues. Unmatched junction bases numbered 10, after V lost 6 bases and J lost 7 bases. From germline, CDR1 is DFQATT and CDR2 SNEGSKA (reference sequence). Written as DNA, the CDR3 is TGCAGTGCAAAACTTAGCGGGAGGGAAGGGACCCAGTACTTC. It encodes CSAKLSGREGTQYF.

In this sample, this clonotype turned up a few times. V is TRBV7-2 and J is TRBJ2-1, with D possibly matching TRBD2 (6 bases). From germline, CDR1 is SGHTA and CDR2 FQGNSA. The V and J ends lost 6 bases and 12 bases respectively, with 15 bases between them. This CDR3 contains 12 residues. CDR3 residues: CASSGPGSWQFF. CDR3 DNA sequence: TGTGCCAGCAGTGGGCCCGGGAGCTGGCAGTTCTTC.

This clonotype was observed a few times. The CDR3 region has the DNA TGTGCCAGCAGCTTCGGGGACAGGGTTTTAACAGATACGCAGTATTTT. Protein: CASSFGDRVLTDTQYF. The chain has TRBV7-2 and TRBJ2-3; TRBD1 aligns across 9 bases. In germline, CDR1 is SGHTA, CDR2 FQGNSA. This CDR3 is 16 amino acids long. V dropped 3 bases and J dropped 3; count of bases not matched to a gene: 7.

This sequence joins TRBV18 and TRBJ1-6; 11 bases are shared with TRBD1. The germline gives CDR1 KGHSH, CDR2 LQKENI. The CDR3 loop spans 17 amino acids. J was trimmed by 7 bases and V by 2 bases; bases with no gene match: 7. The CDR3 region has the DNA TGTGCCAGCTCACCATACGGACAGGGGGCTTCGAATTCACCCCTCCACTTT. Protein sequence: CASSPYGQGASNSPLHF. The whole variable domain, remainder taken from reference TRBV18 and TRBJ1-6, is NAGVMQNPRHLVRRRGQEARLRCSPMKGHSHVYWYRQLPEEGLKFMVYLQKENIIDESGMPKERFSAEFPKEGPSILRIQQVVRGDSAAYFCASSPYGQGASNSPLHFGNGTRLTVT.

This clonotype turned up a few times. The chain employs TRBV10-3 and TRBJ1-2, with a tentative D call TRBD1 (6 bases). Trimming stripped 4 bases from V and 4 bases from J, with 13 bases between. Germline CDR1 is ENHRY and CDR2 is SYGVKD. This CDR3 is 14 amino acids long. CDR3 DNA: TGTGCCATCAGTGTCGGGGGCCCTGCCTATGGCTACACCTTC. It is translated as CAISVGGPAYGYTF.

CDR3 loop: CSARDIRSSYNEQFF. CDR3 sequence (DNA): TGCAGTGCTAGAGATATACGGAGCTCCTACAATGAGCAGTTCTTC. The chain joins TRBV20-1 to TRBJ2-1; no firm D call. The CDR3 spans 15 residues. Germline values: CDR1 DFQATT, CDR2 SNEGSKA (reference sequence). Trimming cost V 0 bases and J 0 bases, with 9 bases left between them.

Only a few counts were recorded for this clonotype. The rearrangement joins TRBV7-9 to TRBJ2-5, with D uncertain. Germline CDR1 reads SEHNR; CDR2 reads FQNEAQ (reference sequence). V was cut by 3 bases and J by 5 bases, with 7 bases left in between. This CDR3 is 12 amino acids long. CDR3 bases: TGTGCCAGCAGCTTCCAGGCGGAGACCCAGTACTTC. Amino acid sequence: CASSFQAETQYF.

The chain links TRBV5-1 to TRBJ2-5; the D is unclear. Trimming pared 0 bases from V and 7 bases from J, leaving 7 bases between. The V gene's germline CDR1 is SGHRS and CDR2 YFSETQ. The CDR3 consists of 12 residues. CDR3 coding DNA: TGCGCCAGCAGCTTGGGGGATCCGACCCAGTACTTC. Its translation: CASSLGDPTQYF.

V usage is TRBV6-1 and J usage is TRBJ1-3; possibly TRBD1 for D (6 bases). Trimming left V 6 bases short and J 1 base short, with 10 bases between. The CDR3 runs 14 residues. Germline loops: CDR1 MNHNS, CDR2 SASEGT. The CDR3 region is CASRTGLSGNTIYF. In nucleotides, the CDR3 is TGTGCCAGCAGGACAGGTCTGTCTGGAAACACCATATATTTT.

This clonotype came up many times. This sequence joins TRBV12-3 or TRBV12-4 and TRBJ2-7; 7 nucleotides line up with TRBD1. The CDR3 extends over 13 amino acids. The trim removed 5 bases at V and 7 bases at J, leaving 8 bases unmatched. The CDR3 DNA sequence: TGTGCCAGCAGTCTATACAGGGGAGCTGAGCAGTACTTC. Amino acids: CASSLYRGAEQYF.

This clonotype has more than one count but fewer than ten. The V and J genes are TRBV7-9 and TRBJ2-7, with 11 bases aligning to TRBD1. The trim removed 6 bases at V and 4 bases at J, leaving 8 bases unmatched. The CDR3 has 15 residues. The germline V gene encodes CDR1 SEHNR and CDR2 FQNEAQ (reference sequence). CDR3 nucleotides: TGTGCCAGCAGTCAGGGACAGGGGGTTGCTTACGAGCAGTACTTC. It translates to CASSQGQGVAYEQYF.

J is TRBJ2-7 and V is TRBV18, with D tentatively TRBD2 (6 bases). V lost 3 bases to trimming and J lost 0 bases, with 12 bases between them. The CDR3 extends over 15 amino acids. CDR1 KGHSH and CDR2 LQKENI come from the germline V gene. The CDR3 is CASSPYAGPSYEQYF. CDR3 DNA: TGTGCCAGCTCACCGTATGCGGGACCCTCCTACGAGCAGTACTTC.